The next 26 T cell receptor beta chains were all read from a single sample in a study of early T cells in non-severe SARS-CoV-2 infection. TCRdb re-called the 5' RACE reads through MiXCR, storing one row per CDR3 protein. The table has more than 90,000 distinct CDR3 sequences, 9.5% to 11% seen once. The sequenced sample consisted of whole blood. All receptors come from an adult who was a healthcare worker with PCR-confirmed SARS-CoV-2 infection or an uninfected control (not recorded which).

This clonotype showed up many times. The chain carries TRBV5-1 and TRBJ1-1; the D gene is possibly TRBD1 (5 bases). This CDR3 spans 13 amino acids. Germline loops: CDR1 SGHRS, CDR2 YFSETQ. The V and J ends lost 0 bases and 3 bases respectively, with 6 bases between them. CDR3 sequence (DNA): TGCGCCAGCAGCTTGGAACAGGACACTGAAGCTTTCTTT. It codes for CASSLEQDTEAFF.

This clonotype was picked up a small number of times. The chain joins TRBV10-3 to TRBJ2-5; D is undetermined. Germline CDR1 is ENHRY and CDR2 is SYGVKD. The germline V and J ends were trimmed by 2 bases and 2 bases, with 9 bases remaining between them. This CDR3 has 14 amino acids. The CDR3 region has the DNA TGTGCCATCAGTGAGGAGTGGGAACAAGAGACCCAGTACTTC. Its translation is CAISEEWEQETQYF.

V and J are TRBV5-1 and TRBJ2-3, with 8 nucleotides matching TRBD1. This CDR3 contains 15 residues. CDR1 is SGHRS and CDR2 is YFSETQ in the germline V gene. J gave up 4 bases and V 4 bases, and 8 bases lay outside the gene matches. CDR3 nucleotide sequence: TGCGCCAGCAGCAAGAGACAGGGGTCCGCAGATACGCAGTATTTT. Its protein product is CASSKRQGSADTQYF.

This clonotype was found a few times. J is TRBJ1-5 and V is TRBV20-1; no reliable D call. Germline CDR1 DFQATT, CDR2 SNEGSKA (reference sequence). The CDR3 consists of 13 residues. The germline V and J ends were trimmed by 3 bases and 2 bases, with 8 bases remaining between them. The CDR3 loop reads CSASGRGNQPQHF. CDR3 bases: TGCAGTGCTAGCGGACGGGGCAATCAGCCCCAGCATTTT.

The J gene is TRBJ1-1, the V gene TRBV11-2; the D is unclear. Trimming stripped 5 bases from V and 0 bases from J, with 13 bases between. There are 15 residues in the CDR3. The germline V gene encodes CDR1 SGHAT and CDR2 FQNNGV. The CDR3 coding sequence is TGTGCCAGCAGCCCCCGTCCGGGGATGAACACTGAAGCTTTCTTT. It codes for CASSPRPGMNTEAFF.

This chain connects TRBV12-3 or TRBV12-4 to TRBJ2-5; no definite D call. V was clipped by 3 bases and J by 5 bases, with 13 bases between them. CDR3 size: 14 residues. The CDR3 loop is CASSFGGVRETQYF. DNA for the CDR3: TGTGCCAGCAGTTTTGGCGGAGTTAGGGAGACCCAGTACTTC.

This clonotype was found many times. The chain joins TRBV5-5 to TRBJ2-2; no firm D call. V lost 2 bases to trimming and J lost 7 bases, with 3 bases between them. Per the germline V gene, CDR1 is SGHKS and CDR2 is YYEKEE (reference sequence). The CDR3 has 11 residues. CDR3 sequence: CASSFDGELFF. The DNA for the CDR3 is TGTGCCAGCAGCTTCGACGGGGAGCTGTTTTTT.

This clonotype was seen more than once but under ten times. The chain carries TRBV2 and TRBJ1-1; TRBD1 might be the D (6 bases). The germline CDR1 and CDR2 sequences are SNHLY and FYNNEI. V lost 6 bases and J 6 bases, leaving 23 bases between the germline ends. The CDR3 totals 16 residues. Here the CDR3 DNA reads TGTGCCAGCAGAGTAGGGGGACATCGGGTAGTGGCTGAAGCTTTCTTT. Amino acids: CASRVGGHRVVAEAFF.

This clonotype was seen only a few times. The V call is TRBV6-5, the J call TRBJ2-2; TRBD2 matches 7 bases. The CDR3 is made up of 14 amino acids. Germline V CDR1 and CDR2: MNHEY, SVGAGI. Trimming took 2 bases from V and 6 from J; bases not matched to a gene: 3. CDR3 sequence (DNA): TGTGCCAGCAGTTACCTCGGGGGGTCCGGGGAGCTGTTTTTT. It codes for CASSYLGGSGELFF.

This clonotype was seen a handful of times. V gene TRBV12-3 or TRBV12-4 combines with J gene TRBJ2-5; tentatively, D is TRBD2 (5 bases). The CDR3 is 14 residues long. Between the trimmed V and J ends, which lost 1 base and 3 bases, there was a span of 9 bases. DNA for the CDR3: TGTGCCAGCAGTTTAGTAGTCGGGGAAGAGACCCAGTACTTC. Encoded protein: CASSLVVGEETQYF.

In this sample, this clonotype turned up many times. CDR3 sequence reads: CSARDRTHVGYEQYF. The CDR3, as DNA: TGCAGTGCTAGGGACCGGACCCACGTGGGGTACGAGCAGTACTTC. The chain is built from TRBV20-1 and TRBJ2-7; D unresolved. Germline lookup yields CDR1 DFQATT and CDR2 SNEGSKA (reference sequence). The CDR3 contains 15 residues. V lost 3 bases, J lost 4 bases, and 19 bases lay in between.

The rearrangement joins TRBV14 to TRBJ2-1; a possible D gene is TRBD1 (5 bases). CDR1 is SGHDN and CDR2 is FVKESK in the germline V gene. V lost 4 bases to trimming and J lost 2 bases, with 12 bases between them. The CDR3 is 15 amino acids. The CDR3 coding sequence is TGTGCCAGCAGCCCTCGCCTAGGGGCCTACAATGAGCAGTTCTTC. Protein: CASSPRLGAYNEQFF.

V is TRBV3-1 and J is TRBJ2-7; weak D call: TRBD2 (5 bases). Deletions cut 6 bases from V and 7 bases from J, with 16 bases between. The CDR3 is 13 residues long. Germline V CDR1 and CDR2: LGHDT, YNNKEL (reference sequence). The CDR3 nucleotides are TGTGCCAGCAGTCCCTTCGGACTGGGAGAGCAGTACTTC. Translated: CASSPFGLGEQYF.

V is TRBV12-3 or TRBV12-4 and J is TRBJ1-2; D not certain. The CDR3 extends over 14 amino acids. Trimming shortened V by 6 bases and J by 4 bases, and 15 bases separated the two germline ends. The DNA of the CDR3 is TGTGCCAGCAGCCGCATATCGGGGATCTATGGCTACACCTTC. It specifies CASSRISGIYGYTF.

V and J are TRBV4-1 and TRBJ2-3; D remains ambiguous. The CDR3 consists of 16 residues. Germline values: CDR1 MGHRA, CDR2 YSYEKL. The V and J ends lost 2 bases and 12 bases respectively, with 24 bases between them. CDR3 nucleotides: TGCGCCAGCAGCCAACAGAAAAACCTTCCAAATCCCGTACAGTATTTT. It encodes CASSQQKNLPNPVQYF.

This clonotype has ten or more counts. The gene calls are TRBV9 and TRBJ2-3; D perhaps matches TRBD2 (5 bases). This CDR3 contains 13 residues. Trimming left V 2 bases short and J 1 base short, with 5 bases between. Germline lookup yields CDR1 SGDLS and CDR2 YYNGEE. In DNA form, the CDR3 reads TGTGCCAGCAGCGTGAGGGGCACAGATACGCAGTATTTT. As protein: CASSVRGTDTQYF.

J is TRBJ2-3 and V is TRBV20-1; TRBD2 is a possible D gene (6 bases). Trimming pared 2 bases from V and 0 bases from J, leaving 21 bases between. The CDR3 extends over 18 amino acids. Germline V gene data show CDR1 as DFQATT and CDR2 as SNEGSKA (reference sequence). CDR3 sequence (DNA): TGCAGTGCTAGAAAAAGGGGTCGGCTAGCGTATAGCACAGATACGCAGTATTTT. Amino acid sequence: CSARKRGRLAYSTDTQYF.

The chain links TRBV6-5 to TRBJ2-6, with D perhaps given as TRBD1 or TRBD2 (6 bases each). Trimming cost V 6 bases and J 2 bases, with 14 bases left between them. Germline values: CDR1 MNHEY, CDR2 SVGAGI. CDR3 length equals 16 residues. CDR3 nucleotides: TGTGCCAGCAGCAGAGAGGGGGGACCTGGGGCCAACGTCCTGACTTTC. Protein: CASSREGGPGANVLTF.

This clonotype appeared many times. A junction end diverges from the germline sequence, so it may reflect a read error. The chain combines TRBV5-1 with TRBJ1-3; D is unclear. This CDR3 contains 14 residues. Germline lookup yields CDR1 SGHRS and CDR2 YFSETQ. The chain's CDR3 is CASSLAVSENTIYF. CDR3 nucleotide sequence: TGCGCCAGCAGCTTGGCCGTCTCTGAAAACACCATATATTTT.

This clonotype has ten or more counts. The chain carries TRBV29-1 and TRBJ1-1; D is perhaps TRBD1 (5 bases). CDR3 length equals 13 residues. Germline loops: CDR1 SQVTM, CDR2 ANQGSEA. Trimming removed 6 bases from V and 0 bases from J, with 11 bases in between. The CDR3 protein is CSVERGLNTEAFF. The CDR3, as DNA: TGCAGCGTGGAGAGGGGCCTGAACACTGAAGCTTTCTTT.

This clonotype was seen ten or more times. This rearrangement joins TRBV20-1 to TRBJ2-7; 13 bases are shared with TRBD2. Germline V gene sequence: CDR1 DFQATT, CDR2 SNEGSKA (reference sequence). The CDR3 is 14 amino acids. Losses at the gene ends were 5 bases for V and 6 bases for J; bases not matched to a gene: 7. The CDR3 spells CSARTSGRTGEQYF. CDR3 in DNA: TGCAGTGCTCGGACTAGCGGGAGAACCGGCGAGCAGTACTTC.

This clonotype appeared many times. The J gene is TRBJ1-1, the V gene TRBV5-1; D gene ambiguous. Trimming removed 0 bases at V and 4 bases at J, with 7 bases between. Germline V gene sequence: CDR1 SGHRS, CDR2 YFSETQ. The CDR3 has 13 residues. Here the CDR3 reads CASSLGTFTEAFF. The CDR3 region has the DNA TGCGCCAGCAGCTTGGGGACGTTCACTGAAGCTTTCTTT.

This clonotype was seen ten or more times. CDR3: CASSLGTLVANYGYTF. The CDR3 DNA reads TGTGCCAGCAGCTTAGGGACACTGGTTGCTAACTATGGCTACACCTTC. V gene TRBV7-9 combines with J gene TRBJ1-2; the D gene is possibly TRBD1 (5 bases). Germline assignment: CDR1 SEHNR and CDR2 FQNEAQ (reference sequence). Trimming pared 1 base from V and 0 bases from J, leaving 12 bases between. This CDR3 is 16 amino acids long.

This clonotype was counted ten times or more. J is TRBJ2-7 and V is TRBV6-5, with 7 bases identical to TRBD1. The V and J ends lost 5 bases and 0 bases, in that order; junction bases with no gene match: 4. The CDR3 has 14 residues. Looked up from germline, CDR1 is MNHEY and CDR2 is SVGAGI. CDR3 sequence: CASSRQGISYEQYF. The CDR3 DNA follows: TGTGCCAGCAGTCGACAGGGAATCTCCTACGAGCAGTACTTC.

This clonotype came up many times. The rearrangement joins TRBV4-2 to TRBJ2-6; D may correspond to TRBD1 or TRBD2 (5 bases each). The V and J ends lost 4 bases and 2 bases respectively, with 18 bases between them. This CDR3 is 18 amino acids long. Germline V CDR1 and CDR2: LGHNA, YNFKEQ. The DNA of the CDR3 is TGTGCCAGCAGCCCCCGTGGGGGATCGCCAACTGGGGCCAACGTCCTGACTTTC. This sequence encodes CASSPRGGSPTGANVLTF.

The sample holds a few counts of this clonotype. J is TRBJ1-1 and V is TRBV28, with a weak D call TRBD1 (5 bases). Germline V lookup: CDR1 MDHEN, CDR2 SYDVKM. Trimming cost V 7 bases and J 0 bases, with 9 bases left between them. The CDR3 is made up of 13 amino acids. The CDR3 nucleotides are TGTGCCAGCATAAGGGGACTGAACACTGAAGCTTTCTTT. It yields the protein CASIRGLNTEAFF.